Listed below are T cell receptor beta chains from one sample, sequenced in a study of patients and donors after allogeneic stem cell transplantation. TCRdb fed the RT-PCR reads into MiXCR, producing one record per CDR3 protein. The table shows approximately 250,000 distinct CDR3 sequences, with roughly an eighth occurring only once. The sequenced material came from blood, either unsorted or a sorted T cell fraction (not recorded which). These receptors came from a human donor who was either an allogeneic HSCT recipient or a stem cell or donor lymphocyte infusion donor (not recorded which). It is not recorded whose cells these are; they may come from a transplant donor. The CDR3 runs from the conserved cysteine through the conserved F or W. The order of the fields is D gene, V gene, clone size, J gene, CDR3 DNA, CDR3 protein. A D gene is named only where the DNA matches it firmly. Clone size, where shown, is once, few, many, or a class for clones that have expanded.

>TRBD2|TRBV4-2|many|TRBJ2-1
TGTGCCAGCAGCCAAACTATTGCTAGCGGGAGGTATGAGCAGTTCTTC
CASSQTIASGRYEQFF
>.|TRBV20-1|many|TRBJ1-6
TGCAGTGTACAGGGACCCTATAATTCACCCCTCCACTTT
CSVQGPYNSPLHF
>TRBD1|TRBV9|few|TRBJ2-4
TGTGCCAGCAGCGCCACGGGACAGGGGACCATTCAGTACTTC
CASSATGQGTIQYF
>.|TRBV25-1|few|TRBJ2-1
TGTGCCAGCAATGGGGGGTACAATGAGCAGTTCTTC
CASNGGYNEQFF
>TRBD2|TRBV25-1|.|TRBJ2-3
TGTGCCAGCAGTGTCAAGGCCCAGCGGGGGGGAAGCACAGATACGCAGTATTTT
CASSVKAQRGGSTDTQYF
>.|TRBV15|few|TRBJ2-3
TGTGCCACCAGCAGAGAAGCTGGCAGGGGAGGGGATACGCACTATTTT
CATSREAGRGGDTHYF
>.|TRBV20-1|few|TRBJ2-1
TGCAGTCCCCCTCGGACGGGTGAGCAGTTCTTC
CSPPRTGEQFF
>.|TRBV4-2|.|TRBJ1-5
TGTGCCAGCAGCCAAGGGGTCAATCAGCCCCAGCATTTT
CASSQGVNQPQHF
>.|TRBV7-2|.|TRBJ1-1
TGTGCCAGCAGCCCCGCAGGAATCTCCATGAACACTGAAGCTTTCTTT
CASSPAGISMNTEAFF
>.|TRBV11-2|few|TRBJ1-6
TGTGCCAGCAGCTACTTGAAGGACAATTCACCCCTCCACTTT
CASSYLKDNSPLHF
>.|TRBV20-1|.|TRBJ2-1
TGCAGTGCTAGGGGGCTCCGAGGGGATGAGCAGTTCTTC
CSARGLRGDEQFF
>.|TRBV6-1|few|TRBJ1-6
TGTGCCAGCAGGGGAGCAGGATCACCCCTCCACTTT
CASRGAGSPLHF
>.|TRBV11-3|many|TRBJ2-3
TGTGCCAGCAGCCCAGTGAATGACGCCACAGATACGCAGTATTTT
CASSPVNDATDTQYF
>TRBD1|TRBV7-6|few|TRBJ1-4
TGTGCCAGCAGCTTAGGGACAGGGGCCGAAAAACTGTTTTTT
CASSLGTGAEKLFF
>.|TRBV6-1|few|TRBJ1-2
TGTGCCAGCAGTACAAGCTATGGCTACACCTTC
CASSTSYGYTF
>.|TRBV6-1|.|TRBJ1-6
TGTGCCAGCAGTGAATGGGTTGATAGGGCCGGGTCACCCCTCCACTTT
CASSEWVDRAGSPLHF
>TRBD2|TRBV19|.|TRBJ2-1
TGTGCCAGTAGGGGAGGCCTAGCGGGAGGAATGAACAATGAGCAGTTCTTC
CASRGGLAGGMNNEQFF
>TRBD1|TRBV9|many|TRBJ2-1
TGTGCCAGCACCCCCTGGGACAGGACCTACAATGAGCAGTTCTTC
CASTPWDRTYNEQFF
>.|TRBV2|few|TRBJ1-2
TGTGCCAGCAGTGGGGCCTCCGGAGGCTATGGCTACACCTTC
CASSGASGGYGYTF
>.|TRBV2|.|TRBJ2-7
TGTGCCAGCAGTGAAGCCAGGCCATCGGGGATGGACTTC
CASSEARPSGMDF
>TRBD1|TRBV5-5|.|TRBJ2-1
TGTGCCAGCAGCGTGGGACAGGGCTGGAATGAGCAGTTCTTC
CASSVGQGWNEQFF
>.|TRBV7-2|.|TRBJ1-2
TGTGCCAGCAGCTTACGGGTCCTGGCGGGCTACACCTTC
CASSLRVLAGYTF
>TRBD1|TRBV5-1|.|TRBJ2-7
TGCGCCAGCAGCTTCCGGGACAGGTCAGGCGAGCAGTACTTC
CASSFRDRSGEQYF
>.|TRBV20-1|many|TRBJ1-1
TGCAGTGCTAGATTGGGGAGTACTGAAGCTTTCTTT
CSARLGSTEAFF
>.|TRBV7-2|few|TRBJ1-2
TGTGCCAGCAGCCCCCGGGGGCAACTCGGGGGCTACACCTTC
CASSPRGQLGGYTF
>TRBD2|TRBV4-2|few|TRBJ2-1
TGTGCCAGCAGCCAACTAACTAGCGGAGACAATGAGCAGTTCTTC
CASSQLTSGDNEQFF
>.|TRBV10-3|many|TRBJ2-2
TGTGCCATCAGTGCGGTTGGGGACTACACCGGGGAGCTGTTTTTT
CAISAVGDYTGELFF
>TRBD2|TRBV20-1|few|TRBJ2-1
TGCAGTGGTCTAGCGGGAGGCGCCCCGGGGCAGTTCTTC
CSGLAGGAPGQFF
>TRBD2|TRBV20-1|few|TRBJ2-3
TGCAGTGCTAGAGATGAACTAGCGGGGGACACAGATACGCAGTATTTT
CSARDELAGDTDTQYF
>TRBD2|TRBV10-3|few|TRBJ2-3
TGTGCCATCAGGGGACTAGCGGGAGGAGGGACAGATACGCAGTATTTT
CAIRGLAGGGTDTQYF
>.|TRBV19|.|TRBJ1-2
TGTGCCAGTAGAAGAGGGTACTATGGCTACACCTTC
CASRRGYYGYTF
>TRBD1|TRBV12-3/TRBV12-4|few|TRBJ2-7
TGTGCCAGCAGTTTAGGGACAGGGGGCATCCTTTCCGCTTTCTACGAGCAGTACTTC
CASSLGTGGILSAFYEQYF
>.|TRBV4-3|few|TRBJ2-3
TGCGCCAGCAGCCGGTCAGGGGCCTTCGCAGGGGCAGATACGCAGTATTTT
CASSRSGAFAGADTQYF
>.|TRBV20-1|few|TRBJ2-7
TGCAGTGCAGTGGGTCAACGGGGATACGAGCAGTACTTC
CSAVGQRGYEQYF
>.|TRBV7-6|.|TRBJ1-4
TGTGCCAGCAGCACGGGACGGTTAACTAATGAAAAACTGTTTTTT
CASSTGRLTNEKLFF
>.|TRBV20-1|many|TRBJ1-4
TGCAGTCCTGGGTCGACTAATGAAAAACTGTTTTTT
CSPGSTNEKLFF
>.|TRBV5-1|many|TRBJ1-1
TGCGCCAGCAGCTTGGGTAGCAACACTGAAGCTTTCTTT
CASSLGSNTEAFF
>.|TRBV5-1|.|TRBJ1-2
TGCGCCAGCAGCTTGGCCTCAGGGACACCTAACTATGGCTACACCTTC
CASSLASGTPNYGYTF
>TRBD2|TRBV5-1|many|TRBJ2-1
TGCGCCAGCAGCTTGGGACTAGCGGGTCTACGGGATTACAATGAGCAGTTCTTC
CASSLGLAGLRDYNEQFF
>.|TRBV6-2/TRBV6-3|.|TRBJ2-1
TGTGCCAGCAGACCCCTCGGGACTGGAAACAATGAGCAGTTCTTC
CASRPLGTGNNEQFF
>TRBD1|TRBV5-1|.|TRBJ2-7
TGCGCCAGCACCAAACAGGGGCACGAGCAGTACTTC
CASTKQGHEQYF
>.|TRBV5-1|.|TRBJ2-1
TGCGCCAGCAGCTTGGAATTAGTGGCGGACCGTAGCCTGTCCTACAATGAGCAGTTCTTC
CASSLELVADRSLSYNEQFF
>TRBD2|TRBV20-1|.|TRBJ2-2
TGCAGTGCTAGAGATCAACTAGCGTCTATGGAGGCCGGGGAGCTGTTTTTT
CSARDQLASMEAGELFF